A selection of T cell receptor beta chains follows, all from one sample in a study of control samples from healthy donors and cancer patients. Profiling relied on immunoSEQ multiplex PCR, and the TCRdb table lists in-frame clones only, not all of them. The data contain over 100,000 clones, 80% to 95% of them singletons. The sequencing input was blood. The receptors stem from a man aged 18 to 29 in good health. Each CDR3 is given with its conserved first and last residue. The D gene is left open where the match is weak. Clone sizes are given selectively: once, few, many, or a class where the clone is expanded.

len: 12
v_gene: TRBV12-3/TRBV12-4
j_gene: TRBJ2-3
abundance: NA
d_gene: NA
CDR3aa: CASTQTTDTQYF
CDR3nt: TGTGCCAGTACACAAACCACAGATACGCAGTATTTT

len: 17
v_gene: TRBV7-2
j_gene: TRBJ2-7
abundance: NA
d_gene: TRBD2
CDR3aa: CASSHPRASGASYEQYF
CDR3nt: TGTGCCAGCAGCCACCCACGGGCTAGCGGGGCCTCCTACGAGCAGTACTTC

len: 13
v_gene: TRBV2
j_gene: TRBJ1-2
abundance: NA
d_gene: NA
CDR3aa: CASSDAAEYGYTF
CDR3nt: TGTGCCAGCAGTGACGCAGCTGAGTATGGCTACACCTTC

len: 15
v_gene: TRBV4-1
j_gene: TRBJ1-1
abundance: once
d_gene: NA
CDR3aa: CASSPRPYKNTEAFF
CDR3nt: TGCGCCAGCAGCCCTAGGCCATACAAAAACACTGAAGCTTTCTTT

len: 12
v_gene: TRBV7-9
j_gene: TRBJ2-5
abundance: NA
d_gene: NA
CDR3aa: CASSLLGETQYF
CDR3nt: TGTGCCAGCAGCTTACTGGGAGAGACCCAGTACTTC

len: 11
v_gene: TRBV10-2
j_gene: TRBJ2-7
abundance: NA
d_gene: NA
CDR3aa: CASRDGYEQYF
CDR3nt: TGCGCCAGCAGGGACGGCTACGAGCAGTACTTC

len: 15
v_gene: TRBV25-1
j_gene: TRBJ2-3
abundance: once
d_gene: NA
CDR3aa: CASSGGQLLSDTQYF
CDR3nt: TGTGCCAGCAGTGGCGGACAGCTTCTCTCAGATACGCAGTATTTT

len: 15
v_gene: TRBV18
j_gene: TRBJ2-1
abundance: NA
d_gene: TRBD2
CDR3aa: CASSPRSVGGSEQFF
CDR3nt: TGTGCCAGCTCACCAAGGAGTGTCGGGGGGAGTGAGCAGTTCTTC

len: 15
v_gene: TRBV7-9
j_gene: TRBJ1-2
abundance: NA
d_gene: NA
CDR3aa: CASSLSNQGNYGYTF
CDR3nt: TGTGCCAGCAGCTTATCGAACCAGGGTAACTATGGCTACACCTTC

len: 16
v_gene: TRBV19
j_gene: TRBJ2-4
abundance: NA
d_gene: TRBD1
CDR3aa: CASSSGATGAKNIQYF
CDR3nt: TGTGCCAGTAGTAGCGGAGCGACAGGGGCCAAAAACATTCAGTACTTC

len: 15
v_gene: TRBV2
j_gene: TRBJ2-3
abundance: NA
d_gene: NA
CDR3aa: CASSQGNPGTDTQYF
CDR3nt: TGTGCCAGCAGCCAAGGGAACCCTGGCACAGATACGCAGTATTTT

len: 13
v_gene: TRBV5-6
j_gene: TRBJ1-4
abundance: NA
d_gene: NA
CDR3aa: CASSQSGNEKLFF
CDR3nt: TGTGCCAGCAGTCAGTCGGGTAATGAAAAACTGTTTTTT

len: 13
v_gene: TRBV2
j_gene: TRBJ1-1
abundance: NA
d_gene: NA
CDR3aa: CASSRRLIPEAFF
CDR3nt: TGTGCCAGCAGTCGACGGTTAATTCCTGAAGCTTTCTTT

len: 13
v_gene: TRBV6-1
j_gene: TRBJ1-5
abundance: NA
d_gene: NA
CDR3aa: CASSEYLNQPQHF
CDR3nt: TGTGCCAGCAGTGAATATTTGAATCAGCCCCAGCATTTT

len: 14
v_gene: TRBV11-2
j_gene: TRBJ1-1
abundance: once
d_gene: NA
CDR3aa: CASSFWAGQPEAFF
CDR3nt: TGTGCCAGCAGCTTTTGGGCCGGGCAGCCTGAAGCTTTCTTT

len: 13
v_gene: TRBV5-4
j_gene: TRBJ2-1
abundance: NA
d_gene: NA
CDR3aa: CASSTNYRDEQFF
CDR3nt: TGTGCCAGCAGCACAAACTACCGTGATGAGCAGTTCTTC

len: 13
v_gene: TRBV6-5
j_gene: TRBJ1-1
abundance: NA
d_gene: NA
CDR3aa: CASSWASGAEAFF
CDR3nt: TGTGCCAGCAGTTGGGCCAGCGGCGCTGAAGCTTTCTTT

len: 11
v_gene: TRBV20-1
j_gene: TRBJ2-1
abundance: NA
d_gene: NA
CDR3aa: CSARVGNEQFF
CDR3nt: TGCAGTGCTAGAGTGGGAAATGAGCAGTTCTTC

len: 13
v_gene: TRBV14
j_gene: TRBJ1-3
abundance: NA
d_gene: TRBD1
CDR3aa: CASSRGLGNTIYF
CDR3nt: TGTGCCAGCAGCAGGGGGCTAGGAAACACCATATATTTT

len: 14
v_gene: TRBV5-1
j_gene: TRBJ2-7
abundance: NA
d_gene: TRBD1
CDR3aa: CASSSGTGGLEQYF
CDR3nt: TGCGCCAGCAGCTCCGGGACAGGGGGATTGGAGCAGTACTTC

len: 15
v_gene: TRBV23-1
j_gene: TRBJ1-5
abundance: NA
d_gene: NA
CDR3aa: CASTKIFLVNQPQHF
CDR3nt: TGCGCCAGCACTAAAATTTTTCTAGTTAATCAGCCCCAGCATTTT

len: 17
v_gene: TRBV7-6
j_gene: TRBJ2-2
abundance: NA
d_gene: TRBD2
CDR3aa: CASSPRVSGGITGELFF
CDR3nt: TGTGCCAGCAGCCCCCGGGTTAGCGGGGGGATCACCGGGGAGCTGTTTTTT

len: 14
v_gene: TRBV7-9
j_gene: TRBJ2-3
abundance: NA
d_gene: NA
CDR3aa: CASSFIGSTDTQYF
CDR3nt: TGTGCCAGCAGCTTCATAGGGAGCACAGATACGCAGTATTTT

len: 18
v_gene: TRBV5-1
j_gene: TRBJ2-3
abundance: NA
d_gene: NA
CDR3aa: CASSLGSPRWGHTDTQYF
CDR3nt: TGCGCCAGCAGCTTGGGGTCGCCCCGCTGGGGGCACACAGATACGCAGTATTTT

len: 13
v_gene: TRBV10-2
j_gene: TRBJ1-1
abundance: NA
d_gene: NA
CDR3aa: CASGISRNTEAFF
CDR3nt: TGCGCCTCCGGGATATCACGAAACACTGAAGCTTTCTTT

len: 16
v_gene: TRBV4-1
j_gene: TRBJ2-1
abundance: NA
d_gene: TRBD2
CDR3aa: CASSHLAGPTYNEQFF
CDR3nt: TGCGCCAGCAGCCACTTAGCGGGGCCTACCTACAATGAGCAGTTCTTC

len: 17
v_gene: TRBV2
j_gene: TRBJ2-2
abundance: once
d_gene: TRBD2
CDR3aa: CASSDLGLASGTGELFF
CDR3nt: TGTGCCAGCAGTGACCTTGGACTAGCGTCGGGCACCGGGGAGCTGTTTTTT

len: 16
v_gene: TRBV9
j_gene: TRBJ1-2
abundance: NA
d_gene: TRBD1
CDR3aa: CASSPRTGVLNYGYTF
CDR3nt: TGTGCCAGCAGCCCTCGGACAGGGGTGTTGAACTATGGCTACACCTTC

len: 18
v_gene: TRBV9
j_gene: TRBJ2-3
abundance: NA
d_gene: TRBD2
CDR3aa: CASALVSGGARLGDTQYF
CDR3nt: TGTGCCAGCGCCCTAGTCAGCGGGGGGGCCAGGTTAGGAGATACGCAGTATTTT

len: 12
v_gene: TRBV9
j_gene: TRBJ2-2
abundance: NA
d_gene: NA
CDR3aa: CASSVDVGELFF
CDR3nt: TGTGCCAGCAGCGTAGATGTCGGGGAGCTGTTTTTT

len: 14
v_gene: TRBV6-5
j_gene: TRBJ2-2
abundance: few
d_gene: TRBD2
CDR3aa: CASSFSGDTGELFF
CDR3nt: TGTGCCAGCAGTTTTAGCGGGGACACCGGGGAGCTGTTTTTT

len: 15
v_gene: TRBV9
j_gene: TRBJ1-4
abundance: NA
d_gene: TRBD1
CDR3aa: CASSGTGGPTEKLFF
CDR3nt: TGTGCCAGCAGCGGCACAGGGGGCCCGACGGAAAAACTGTTTTTT

len: 19
v_gene: TRBV11-2
j_gene: TRBJ2-2
abundance: NA
d_gene: TRBD1
CDR3aa: CASSLFPRGTGGVWRELFF
CDR3nt: TGTGCCAGCAGCTTGTTTCCGCGAGGGACAGGGGGAGTATGGAGGGAGCTGTTTTTT

len: 13
v_gene: TRBV5-1
j_gene: TRBJ2-5
abundance: NA
d_gene: NA
CDR3aa: CASSPRGAETQYF
CDR3nt: TGCGCCAGCAGCCCCCGGGGGGCAGAGACCCAGTACTTC

len: 15
v_gene: TRBV6-1
j_gene: TRBJ2-5
abundance: NA
d_gene: TRBD1
CDR3aa: CASSEQQGSQETQYF
CDR3nt: TGTGCCAGCAGTGAACAACAGGGGTCCCAAGAGACCCAGTACTTC

len: 11
v_gene: TRBV5-1
j_gene: TRBJ2-3
abundance: NA
d_gene: NA
CDR3aa: CASSLGDTQYF
CDR3nt: TGCGCCAGCAGCTTAGGAGATACGCAGTATTTT

len: 16
v_gene: TRBV2
j_gene: TRBJ2-2
abundance: NA
d_gene: TRBD2
CDR3aa: CASSPSGTSVTGELFF
CDR3nt: TGTGCCAGCAGTCCATCCGGGACTAGCGTAACCGGGGAGCTGTTTTTT

len: 13
v_gene: TRBV19
j_gene: TRBJ2-1
abundance: NA
d_gene: TRBD1
CDR3aa: CASSGQGANEQFF
CDR3nt: TGTGCCAGTAGTGGGCAGGGGGCAAATGAGCAGTTCTTC

len: 13
v_gene: TRBV10-3
j_gene: TRBJ2-7
abundance: NA
d_gene: TRBD1
CDR3aa: CANSDRGLGEQYF
CDR3nt: TGTGCCAACTCGGACAGGGGGCTGGGCGAGCAGTACTTC

len: 14
v_gene: TRBV7-7
j_gene: TRBJ2-2
abundance: NA
d_gene: NA
CDR3aa: CASSSAERTGELFF
CDR3nt: TGTGCCAGCAGCTCGGCGGAGCGCACCGGGGAGCTGTTTTTT

len: 17
v_gene: TRBV24-1
j_gene: TRBJ1-2
abundance: NA
d_gene: NA
CDR3aa: CATSDFEPFRVSGGYTF
CDR3nt: TGTGCCACCAGTGATTTTGAGCCTTTCCGGGTGTCGGGCGGCTACACCTTC

len: 12
v_gene: TRBV6-5
j_gene: TRBJ1-6
abundance: NA
d_gene: NA
CDR3aa: CASSYPGAPLHF
CDR3nt: TGTGCCAGCAGTTACCCCGGGGCACCCCTCCACTTT

len: 19
v_gene: TRBV5-6
j_gene: TRBJ2-2
abundance: NA
d_gene: TRBD2
CDR3aa: CASSSLTSGGPRWTGELFF
CDR3nt: TGTGCCAGCAGCTCATTGACTAGCGGGGGGCCGAGGTGGACCGGGGAGCTGTTTTTT

len: 14
v_gene: TRBV30
j_gene: TRBJ1-2
abundance: NA
d_gene: NA
CDR3aa: CAWSVIQGLYGYTF
CDR3nt: TGTGCCTGGAGTGTTATTCAGGGGCTCTATGGCTACACCTTC

len: 15
v_gene: TRBV6-5
j_gene: TRBJ2-7
abundance: NA
d_gene: TRBD1
CDR3aa: CASSMTGLRWYEQYF
CDR3nt: TGTGCCAGCAGTATGACAGGGTTGAGGTGGTACGAGCAGTACTTC

len: 14
v_gene: TRBV25-1
j_gene: TRBJ2-5
abundance: NA
d_gene: NA
CDR3aa: CASSESWGQETQYF
CDR3nt: TGTGCCAGCAGTGAATCCTGGGGCCAAGAGACCCAGTACTTC

len: 15
v_gene: TRBV18
j_gene: TRBJ1-6
abundance: NA
d_gene: NA
CDR3aa: CASSPRGLEDSPLHF
CDR3nt: TGTGCCAGCTCACCACGGGGGCTGGAAGATTCACCCCTCCACTTT

len: 15
v_gene: TRBV11-2
j_gene: TRBJ1-2
abundance: NA
d_gene: NA
CDR3aa: CASSLAGRAKNGYTF
CDR3nt: TGTGCCAGCAGCTTAGCGGGCAGGGCTAAAAATGGCTACACCTTC

len: 13
v_gene: TRBV30
j_gene: TRBJ2-5
abundance: NA
d_gene: TRBD2
CDR3aa: CAWSGTSRETQYF
CDR3nt: TGTGCCTGGAGCGGGACTAGCCGCGAGACCCAGTACTTC

len: 16
v_gene: TRBV5-1
j_gene: TRBJ1-4
abundance: NA
d_gene: NA
CDR3aa: CASSFDVGATNEKLFF
CDR3nt: TGCGCCAGCAGCTTCGACGTGGGGGCAACTAATGAAAAACTGTTTTTT

len: 12
v_gene: TRBV7-9
j_gene: TRBJ2-1
abundance: NA
d_gene: NA
CDR3aa: CASSPTHNEQFF
CDR3nt: TGTGCCAGCAGCCCCACTCACAATGAGCAGTTCTTC

len: 17
v_gene: TRBV7-6
j_gene: TRBJ1-5
abundance: once
d_gene: NA
CDR3aa: CASSPGPSGVGNQPQHF
CDR3nt: TGTGCCAGCAGCCCGGGACCTTCCGGCGTGGGCAATCAGCCCCAGCATTTT

len: 15
v_gene: TRBV6-5
j_gene: TRBJ1-5
abundance: NA
d_gene: NA
CDR3aa: CASSRDGPSNQPQHF
CDR3nt: TGTGCCAGCAGCCGCGACGGACCTAGCAATCAGCCCCAGCATTTT

len: 14
v_gene: TRBV5-5
j_gene: TRBJ2-6
abundance: NA
d_gene: NA
CDR3aa: CASSFSSGANVLTF
CDR3nt: TGTGCCAGCAGCTTTTCTTCTGGGGCCAACGTCCTGACTTTC